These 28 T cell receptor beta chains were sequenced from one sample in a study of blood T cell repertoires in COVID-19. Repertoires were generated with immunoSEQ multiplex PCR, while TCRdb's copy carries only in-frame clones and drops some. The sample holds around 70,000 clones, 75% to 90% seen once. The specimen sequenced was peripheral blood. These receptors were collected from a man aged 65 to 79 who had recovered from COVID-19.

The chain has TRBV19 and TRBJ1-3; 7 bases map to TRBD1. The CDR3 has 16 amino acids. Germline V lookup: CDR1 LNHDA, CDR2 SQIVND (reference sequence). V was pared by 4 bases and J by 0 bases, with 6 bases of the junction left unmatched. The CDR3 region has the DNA TGTGCCAGTAGTACCCCGGGGACAGTCTCTGGAAACACCATATATTTT. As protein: CASSTPGTVSGNTIYF.

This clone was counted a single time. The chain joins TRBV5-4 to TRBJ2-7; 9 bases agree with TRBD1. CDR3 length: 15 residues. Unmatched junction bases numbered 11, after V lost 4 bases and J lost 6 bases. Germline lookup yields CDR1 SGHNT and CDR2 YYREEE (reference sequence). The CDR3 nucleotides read TGTGCCAGCAGCCGTAATGTACAGGGGGCCGGCGAGCAGTACTTC. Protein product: CASSRNVQGAGEQYF.

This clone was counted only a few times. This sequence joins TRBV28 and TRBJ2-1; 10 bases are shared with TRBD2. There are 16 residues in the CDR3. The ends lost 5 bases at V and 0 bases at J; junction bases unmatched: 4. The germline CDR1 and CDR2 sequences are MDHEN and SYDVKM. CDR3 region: CASSNSGGSSYNEQFF. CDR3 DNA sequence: TGTGCCAGCAGTAATAGCGGGGGGAGCTCCTACAATGAGCAGTTCTTC.

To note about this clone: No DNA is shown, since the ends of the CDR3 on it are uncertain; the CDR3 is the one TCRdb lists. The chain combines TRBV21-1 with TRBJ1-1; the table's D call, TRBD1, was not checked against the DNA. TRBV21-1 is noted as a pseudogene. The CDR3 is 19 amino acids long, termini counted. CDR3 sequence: CASNTRSFLWTRHQTHKVF.

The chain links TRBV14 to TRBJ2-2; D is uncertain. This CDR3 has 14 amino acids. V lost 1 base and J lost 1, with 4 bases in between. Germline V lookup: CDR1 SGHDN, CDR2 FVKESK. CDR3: CASSQARNTGELFF. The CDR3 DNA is TGTGCCAGCAGCCAAGCCCGGAACACCGGGGAGCTGTTTTTT.

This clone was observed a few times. CDR3 sequence: CASSPGSAIAYEQYF. The DNA of the CDR3 is TGTGCCAGCAGCCCGGGTAGCGCTATCGCCTACGAGCAGTACTTC. This chain links TRBV7-2 with TRBJ2-7; a weak D match, TRBD2 (5 bases). The CDR3 loop spans 15 amino acids. Germline loops: CDR1 SGHTA, CDR2 FQGNSA. Trimming took off 5 bases at V and 2 bases at J, with 16 bases between the two ends.

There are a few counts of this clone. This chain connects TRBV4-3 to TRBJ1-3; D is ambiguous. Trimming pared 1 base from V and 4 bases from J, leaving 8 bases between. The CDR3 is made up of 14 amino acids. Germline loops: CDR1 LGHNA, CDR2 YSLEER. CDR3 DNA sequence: TGCGCCAGCAGCCAAGGTGGGCAGGGAAACACCATATATTTT. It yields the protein CASSQGGQGNTIYF.

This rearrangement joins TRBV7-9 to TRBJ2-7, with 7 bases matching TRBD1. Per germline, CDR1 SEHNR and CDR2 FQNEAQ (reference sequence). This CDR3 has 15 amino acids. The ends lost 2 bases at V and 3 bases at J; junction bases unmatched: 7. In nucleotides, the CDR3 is TGTGCCAGCAGCTTACGAGGACAGGCGAGCTACGAGCAGTACTTC. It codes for CASSLRGQASYEQYF.

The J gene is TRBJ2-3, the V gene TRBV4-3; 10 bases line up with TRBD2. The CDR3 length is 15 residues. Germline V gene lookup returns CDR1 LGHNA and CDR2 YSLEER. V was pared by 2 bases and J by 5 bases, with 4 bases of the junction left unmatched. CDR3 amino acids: CASSQKIAGGDTQYF. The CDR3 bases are TGCGCCAGCAGCCAAAAAATAGCGGGGGGAGATACGCAGTATTTT.

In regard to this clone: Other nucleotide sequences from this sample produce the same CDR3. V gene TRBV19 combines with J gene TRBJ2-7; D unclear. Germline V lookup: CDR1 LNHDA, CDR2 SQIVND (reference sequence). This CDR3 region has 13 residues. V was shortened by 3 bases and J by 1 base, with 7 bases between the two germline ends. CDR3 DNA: TGTGCCAGTAGTATTGCTAGTTCCTACGAGCAGTACTTC. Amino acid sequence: CASSIASSYEQYF.

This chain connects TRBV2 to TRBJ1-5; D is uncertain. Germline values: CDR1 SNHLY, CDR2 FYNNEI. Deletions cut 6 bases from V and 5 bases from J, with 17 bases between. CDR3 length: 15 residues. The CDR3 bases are TGTGCCAGCAGCCTTGAGACAAGAATCGATCAGCCCCAGCATTTT. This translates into CASSLETRIDQPQHF.

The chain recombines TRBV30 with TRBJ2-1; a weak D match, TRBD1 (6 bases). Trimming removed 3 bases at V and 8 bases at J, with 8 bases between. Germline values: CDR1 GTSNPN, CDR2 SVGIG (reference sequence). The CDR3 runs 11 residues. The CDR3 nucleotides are TGTGCCTGGAGCAACAGGGATGAGCAGTTCTTC. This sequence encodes CAWSNRDEQFF.

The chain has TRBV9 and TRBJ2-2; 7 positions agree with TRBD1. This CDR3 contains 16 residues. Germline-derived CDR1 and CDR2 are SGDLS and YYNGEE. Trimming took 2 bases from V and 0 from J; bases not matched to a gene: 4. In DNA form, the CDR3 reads TGTGCCAGCAGCGTGTTGGGACAGACGAACACCGGGGAGCTGTTTTTT. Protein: CASSVLGQTNTGELFF. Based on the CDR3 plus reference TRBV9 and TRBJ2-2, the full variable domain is DSGVTQTPKHLITATGQRVTLRCSPRSGDLSVYWYQQSLDQGLQFLIQYYNGEERAKGNILERFSAQQFPDLHSELNLSSLELGDSALYFCASSVLGQTNTGELFFGEGSRLTVL.

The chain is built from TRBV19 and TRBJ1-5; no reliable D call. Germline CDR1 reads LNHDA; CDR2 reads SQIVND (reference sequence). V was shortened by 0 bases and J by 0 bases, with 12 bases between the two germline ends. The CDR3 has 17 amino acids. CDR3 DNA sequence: TGTGCCAGTAGTATAGATGGCAGTTCATATAGCAATCAGCCCCAGCATTTT. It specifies CASSIDGSSYSNQPQHF.

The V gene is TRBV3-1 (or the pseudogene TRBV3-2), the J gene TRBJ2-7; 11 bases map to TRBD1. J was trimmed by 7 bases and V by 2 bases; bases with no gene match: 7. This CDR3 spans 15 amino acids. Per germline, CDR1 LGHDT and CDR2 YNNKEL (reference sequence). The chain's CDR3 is CASSQSGQGAKEQYF. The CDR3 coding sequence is TGTGCCAGCAGCCAATCCGGACAGGGGGCTAAAGAGCAGTACTTC.

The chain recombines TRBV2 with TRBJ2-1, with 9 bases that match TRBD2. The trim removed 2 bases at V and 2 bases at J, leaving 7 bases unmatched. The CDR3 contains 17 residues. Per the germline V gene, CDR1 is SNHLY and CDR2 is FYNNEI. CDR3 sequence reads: CASSEWRGLAAYNEQFF. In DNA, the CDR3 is TGTGCCAGCAGTGAATGGAGGGGACTAGCAGCCTACAATGAGCAGTTCTTC.

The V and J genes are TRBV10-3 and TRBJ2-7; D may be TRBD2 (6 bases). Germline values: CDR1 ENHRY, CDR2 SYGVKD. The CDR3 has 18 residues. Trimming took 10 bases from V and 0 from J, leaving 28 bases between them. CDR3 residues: CATLPSSDPIESSYEQYF. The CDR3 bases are TGTGCCACTCTCCCCTCTAGCGACCCAATCGAGAGCTCCTACGAGCAGTACTTC.

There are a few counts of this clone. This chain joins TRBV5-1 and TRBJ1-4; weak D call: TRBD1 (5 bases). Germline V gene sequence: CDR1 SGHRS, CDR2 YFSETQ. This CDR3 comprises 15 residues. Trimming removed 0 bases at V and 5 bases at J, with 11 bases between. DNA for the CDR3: TGCGCCAGCAGCTTGGGTAGGGGTCAGAATGAAAAACTGTTTTTT. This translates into CASSLGRGQNEKLFF.

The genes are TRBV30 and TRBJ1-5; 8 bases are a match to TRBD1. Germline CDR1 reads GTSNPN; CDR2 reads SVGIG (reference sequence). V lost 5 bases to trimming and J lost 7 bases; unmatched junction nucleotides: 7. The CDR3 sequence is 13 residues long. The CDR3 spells CAWDRGLGQPQHF. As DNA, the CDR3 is TGTGCCTGGGACAGGGGACTGGGGCAGCCCCAGCATTTT.

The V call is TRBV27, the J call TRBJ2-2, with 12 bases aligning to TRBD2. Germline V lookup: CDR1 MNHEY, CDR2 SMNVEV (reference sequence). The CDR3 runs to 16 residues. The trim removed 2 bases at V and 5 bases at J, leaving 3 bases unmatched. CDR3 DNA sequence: TGTGCCAGCAGTTTAACTGGACTAGCGGGAACCGGGGAGCTGTTTTTT. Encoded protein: CASSLTGLAGTGELFF.

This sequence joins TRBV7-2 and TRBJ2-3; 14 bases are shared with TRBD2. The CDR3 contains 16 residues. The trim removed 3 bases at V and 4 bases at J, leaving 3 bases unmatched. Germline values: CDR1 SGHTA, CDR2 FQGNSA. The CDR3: CASSFQGLAGADTQYF. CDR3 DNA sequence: TGTGCCAGCAGCTTCCAGGGACTAGCGGGGGCAGATACGCAGTATTTT.

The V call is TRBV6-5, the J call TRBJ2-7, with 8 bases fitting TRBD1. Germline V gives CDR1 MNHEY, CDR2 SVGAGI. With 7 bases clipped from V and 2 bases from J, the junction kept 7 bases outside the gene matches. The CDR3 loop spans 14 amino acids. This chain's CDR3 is CASTRTGFAYEQYF. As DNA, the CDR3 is TGTGCCAGCACAAGGACAGGGTTCGCCTACGAGCAGTACTTC.

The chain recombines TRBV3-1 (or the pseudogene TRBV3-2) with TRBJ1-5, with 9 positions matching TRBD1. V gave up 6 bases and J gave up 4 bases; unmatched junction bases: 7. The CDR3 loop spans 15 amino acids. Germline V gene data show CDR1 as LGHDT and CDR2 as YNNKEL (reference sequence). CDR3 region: CASSRTGVRNQPQHF. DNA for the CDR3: TGTGCCAGCAGTCGGACAGGGGTCCGGAATCAGCCCCAGCATTTT.

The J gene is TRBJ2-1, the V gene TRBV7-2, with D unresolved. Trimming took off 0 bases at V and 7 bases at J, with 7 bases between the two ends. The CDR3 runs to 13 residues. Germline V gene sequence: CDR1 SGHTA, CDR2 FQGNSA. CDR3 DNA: TGTGCCAGCAGCTTAGCCCTTCAGAATGAGCAGTTCTTC. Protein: CASSLALQNEQFF. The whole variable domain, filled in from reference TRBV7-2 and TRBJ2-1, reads GAGVSQSPSNKVTEKGKDVELRCDPISGHTALYWYRQSLGQGLEFLIYFQGNSAPDKSGLPSDRFSAERTGGSVSTLTIQRTQQEDSAVYLCASSLALQNEQFFGPGTRLTVL.

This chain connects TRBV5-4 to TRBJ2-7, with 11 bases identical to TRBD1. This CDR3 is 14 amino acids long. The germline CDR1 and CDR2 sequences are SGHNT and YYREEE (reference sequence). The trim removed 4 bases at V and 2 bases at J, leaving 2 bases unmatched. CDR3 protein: CASSEGQGAYEQYF. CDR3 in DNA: TGTGCCAGCAGCGAGGGACAGGGGGCCTACGAGCAGTACTTC.

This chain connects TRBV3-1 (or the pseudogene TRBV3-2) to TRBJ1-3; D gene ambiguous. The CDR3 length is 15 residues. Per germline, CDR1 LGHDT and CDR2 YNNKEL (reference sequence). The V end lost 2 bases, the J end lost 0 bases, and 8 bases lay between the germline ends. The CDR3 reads CASSQHPGSGNTIYF. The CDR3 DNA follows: TGTGCCAGCAGCCAACATCCCGGCTCTGGAAACACCATATATTTT.

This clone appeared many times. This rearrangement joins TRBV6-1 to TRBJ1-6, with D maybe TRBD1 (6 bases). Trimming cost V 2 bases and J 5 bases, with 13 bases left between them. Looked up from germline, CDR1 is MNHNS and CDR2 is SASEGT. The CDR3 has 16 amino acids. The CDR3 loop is CASSEMTGGNNSPLHF. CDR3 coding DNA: TGTGCCAGCAGTGAAATGACAGGTGGTAATAATTCACCCCTCCACTTT.

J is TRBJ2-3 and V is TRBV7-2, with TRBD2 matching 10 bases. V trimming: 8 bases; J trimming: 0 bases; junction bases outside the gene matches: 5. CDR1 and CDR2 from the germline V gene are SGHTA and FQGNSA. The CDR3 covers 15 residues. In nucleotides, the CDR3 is TGTGCCAGCGCCACTAGCGGGGTGAGCACAGATACGCAGTATTTT. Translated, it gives CASATSGVSTDTQYF.